This TCR beta chain came from a study of blood T cell repertoires in COVID-19. Study-level background: From the United States, Italy and Spain came samples of acute and convalescent COVID-19.

Here immunoSEQ multiplex PCR was the method, and the copy in TCRdb shows in-frame clones only, minus some. Of more than 400,000 clones listed, 80% to 90% were seen once; the top ten hold roughly 3.1%. The receptor comes from a human donor in a cohort sampled during active COVID-19. Sequencing was done on a sample of peripheral blood.

The CDR3, as DNA: TGTGCCAGCTCCCAGTCAGGGGTCTCCTACGAGCAGTACTTC. This codes for CASSQSGVSYEQYF. The gene calls are TRBV18 and TRBJ2-7; D is possibly TRBD1 (6 bases). The germline V and J ends were trimmed by 6 bases and 0 bases, with 12 bases remaining between them. CDR1 and CDR2 from the germline V gene are KGHSH and LQKENI. CDR3 length: 14 amino acids.